The rows below give T cell receptor beta chains drawn from one sample of a study of graft-versus-host responses after intestinal transplantation. Their antigens are not known. The protocol was immunoSEQ multiplex PCR, while the TCRdb copy is restricted to in-frame clones and leaves out a portion. Of around 120,000 clones in the sample, approximately 95% are singletons; the top ten hold 2.5% to 3.5%. The sample here was unstimulated CD8+ T cells sorted from spleen or lymph node cells, taken before intestinal transplant. Receptor source: a human donor who received an intestinal transplant. The CDR3 runs from the conserved cysteine through the conserved F or W. A D gene is named only where the DNA matches it firmly. Size is omitted from some rows. Given values are once, few, many or a class for expanded clones.

TRBV2	TRBJ2-1	TRBD1	-	CASSRTGDNEQFF	TGTGCCAGCAGCAGGACAGGGGACAATGAGCAGTTCTTC
TRBV4-2	TRBJ1-5	-	once	CASSQDQGNQPQHF	TGTGCCAGCAGCCAAGATCAGGGAAATCAGCCCCAGCATTTT
TRBV4-1	TRBJ2-5	TRBD2	once	CASSPSLAGGETQYF	TGCGCCAGCAGCCCCTCACTAGCGGGAGGGGAGACCCAGTACTTC
TRBV7-9	TRBJ2-4	-	-	CASSPTRGIAKNIQYF	TGTGCCAGCAGCCCCACCCGGGGAATAGCCAAAAACATTCAGTACTTC
TRBV30	TRBJ1-5	-	-	CAWSPGVLSNQPQHF	TGTGCCTGGAGTCCAGGCGTTTTGTCCAATCAGCCCCAGCATTTT
TRBV6-6	TRBJ2-7	-	-	CASSYSWTAYEQYF	TGTGCCAGCAGTTACTCGTGGACAGCCTACGAGCAGTACTTC
TRBV19	TRBJ2-1	TRBD2	-	CASSIWTSGIYNEQFF	TGTGCCAGTAGTATTTGGACTAGCGGGATCTACAATGAGCAGTTCTTC
TRBV19	TRBJ2-2	TRBD2	-	CASSMRTSGSGNTGELFF	TGTGCCAGTAGTATGAGGACTAGCGGGAGCGGAAACACCGGGGAGCTGTTTTTT
TRBV4-1	TRBJ2-3	-	-	CASSQVGADTQYF	TGCGCCAGCAGCCAAGTCGGGGCCGATACGCAGTATTTT
TRBV10-3	TRBJ2-7	-	-	CAISSGTDYEQYF	TGTGCCATCAGCTCCGGGACGGATTACGAGCAGTACTTC
TRBV7-9	TRBJ2-2	TRBD2	-	CASSLGLADNTGELFF	TGTGCCAGCAGCTTGGGACTAGCGGATAACACCGGGGAGCTGTTTTTT
TRBV9	TRBJ1-1	-	-	CASSPKAGNTEAFF	TGTGCCAGCAGCCCAAAGGCCGGGAACACTGAAGCTTTCTTT
TRBV7-8	TRBJ2-1	-	-	CASKGGLGEQFF	TGTGCCAGCAAGGGCGGATTGGGTGAGCAGTTCTTC
TRBV5-1	TRBJ2-7	-	-	CASSSLGGSSYEQYF	TGCGCCAGCAGCTCTCTAGGGGGGAGCTCCTACGAGCAGTACTTC
TRBV27	TRBJ2-7	-	-	CASSFLTSYEQYF	TGTGCCAGCAGTTTCCTGACTTCCTACGAGCAGTACTTC
TRBV7-6	TRBJ2-7	-	-	CASSLLSGAYEQYF	TGTGCCAGCAGCTTGCTGTCGGGGGCTTACGAGCAGTACTTC
TRBV30	TRBJ1-5	-	-	CAWVGGTQPQHF	TGTGCCTGGGTCGGGGGAACTCAGCCCCAGCATTTT
TRBV5-1	TRBJ2-7	-	-	CASSLTGSYYEQYF	TGCGCCAGCAGCTTGACAGGGTCCTACTACGAGCAGTACTTC
TRBV28	TRBJ1-5	-	-	CASTISWDQPQHF	TGTGCCAGCACCATCTCCTGGGATCAGCCCCAGCATTTT
TRBV14	TRBJ2-7	-	-	CASSQDPGNNEQYF	TGTGCCAGCAGCCAAGATCCCGGGAACAACGAGCAGTACTTC
TRBV6-5	TRBJ2-7	TRBD1	-	CASSYSNRGSYEQYF	TGTGCCAGCAGTTACTCGAACAGGGGATCGTACGAGCAGTACTTC
TRBV7-9	TRBJ2-7	TRBD1	few	CASRSQRGPYEQYF	TGTGCCAGCAGATCCCAAAGGGGGCCCTACGAGCAGTACTTC
TRBV4-2	TRBJ2-7	-	-	CASSQDTFYEQYF	TGTGCCAGCAGCCAAGATACCTTCTACGAGCAGTACTTC
TRBV11-2	TRBJ2-7	-	-	CASTQGGTFYEQYF	TGTGCCAGCACTCAGGGTGGGACTTTCTACGAGCAGTACTTC
TRBV7-2	TRBJ2-7	-	-	CASSLVDTSYEQYF	TGTGCCAGCAGCTTAGTGGACACGTCCTACGAGCAGTACTTC
TRBV7-3	TRBJ2-3	TRBD2	-	CASSSTAGGGDTQYF	TGTGCCAGCAGCTCTACAGCGGGAGGGGGAGATACGCAGTATTTT
TRBV7-2	TRBJ1-2	TRBD1	once	CASSLRTGINYGYTF	TGTGCCAGCAGCTTAAGGACAGGGATTAACTATGGCTACACCTTC
TRBV5-6	TRBJ2-1	TRBD2	-	CASSIGTSGRNEQFF	TGTGCCAGCAGCATCGGGACTAGCGGGAGGAATGAGCAGTTCTTC
TRBV9	TRBJ2-7	TRBD1	once	CASSDDRDREQYF	TGTGCCAGCAGCGATGACAGGGACCGAGAGCAGTACTTC
TRBV19	TRBJ1-1	TRBD1	large	CATKTGGNTEAFF	TGTGCCACTAAGACAGGGGGGAACACTGAAGCTTTCTTT
TRBV27	TRBJ2-2	-	once	CASSLSAGELFF	TGTGCCAGCAGTTTATCGGCCGGGGAGCTGTTTTTT
TRBV30	TRBJ1-3	-	-	CAWSDFVVGTRSGNTIYF	TGTGCCTGGAGTGACTTTGTCGTAGGGACCCGCTCTGGAAACACCATATATTTT
TRBV20-1	TRBJ1-2	-	-	CSARFIGYTF	TGCAGTGCTAGATTCATTGGCTACACCTTC
TRBV5-5	TRBJ1-6	TRBD1	-	CASSLGQGGSSPLHF	TGTGCCAGCAGCTTAGGACAGGGCGGTTCATCACCCCTCCACTTT
TRBV9	TRBJ2-7	TRBD2	-	CASSARGLAEFYEQYF	TGTGCCAGCAGCGCACGCGGACTAGCGGAGTTCTACGAGCAGTACTTC
TRBV6-1	TRBJ1-5	TRBD1	-	CASSGQVFSNQPQHF	TGTGCCAGCAGCGGACAGGTCTTTAGCAATCAGCCCCAGCATTTT
TRBV7-9	TRBJ1-1	-	once	CASSLLRGMNTEAFF	TGTGCCAGCAGCCTTCTTCGGGGGATGAACACTGAAGCTTTCTTT
TRBV4-1	TRBJ1-1	TRBD1	once	CASSPRTGANTEAFF	TGCGCCAGCAGCCCCCGGACAGGGGCGAACACTGAAGCTTTCTTT
TRBV29-1	TRBJ1-1	-	-	CSARSAEAFF	TGCAGCGCCCGTAGCGCTGAAGCTTTCTTT
TRBV4-1	TRBJ2-1	-	-	CASSQVDGYHNEQFF	TGCGCCAGCAGCCAAGTTGACGGATATCACAATGAGCAGTTCTTC
TRBV10-3	TRBJ2-2	TRBD2	-	CAISEFLAGGSNTGELFF	TGTGCCATCAGTGAGTTTCTAGCGGGAGGATCAAACACCGGGGAGCTGTTTTTT
TRBV10-3	TRBJ2-1	-	-	CAISESDNEQFF	TGTGCCATCAGTGAGTCTGACAATGAGCAGTTCTTC
TRBV9	TRBJ2-7	-	once	CASSVGGADSYEQYF	TGTGCCAGCAGCGTAGGGGGGGCGGACTCCTACGAGCAGTACTTC
TRBV19	TRBJ1-1	-	-	CASSMRGTEAFF	TGTGCCAGTAGTATGAGGGGGACTGAAGCTTTCTTT
TRBV6-6	TRBJ2-2	TRBD2	-	CASSWLAGAGELFF	TGTGCCAGCAGTTGGCTAGCGGGAGCCGGGGAGCTGTTTTTT